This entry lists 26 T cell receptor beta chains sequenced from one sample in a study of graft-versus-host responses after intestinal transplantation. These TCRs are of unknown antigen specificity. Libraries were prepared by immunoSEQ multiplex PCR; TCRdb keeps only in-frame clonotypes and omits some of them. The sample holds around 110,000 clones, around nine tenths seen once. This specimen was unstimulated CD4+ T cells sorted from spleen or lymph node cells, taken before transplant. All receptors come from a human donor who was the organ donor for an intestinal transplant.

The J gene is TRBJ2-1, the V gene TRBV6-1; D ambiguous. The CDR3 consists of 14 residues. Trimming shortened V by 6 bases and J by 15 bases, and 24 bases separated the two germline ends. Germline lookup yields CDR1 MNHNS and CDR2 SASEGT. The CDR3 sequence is CASRSVDTRDSPFF. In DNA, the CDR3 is TGTGCCAGCAGGTCGGTCGACACAAGGGATAGTCCGTTCTTC.

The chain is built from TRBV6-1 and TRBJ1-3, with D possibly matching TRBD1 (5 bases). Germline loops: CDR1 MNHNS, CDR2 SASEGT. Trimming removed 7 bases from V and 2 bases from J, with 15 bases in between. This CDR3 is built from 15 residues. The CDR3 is CASTLLMGAGNTIYF. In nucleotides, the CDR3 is TGTGCCAGCACATTACTGATGGGGGCTGGAAACACCATATATTTT.

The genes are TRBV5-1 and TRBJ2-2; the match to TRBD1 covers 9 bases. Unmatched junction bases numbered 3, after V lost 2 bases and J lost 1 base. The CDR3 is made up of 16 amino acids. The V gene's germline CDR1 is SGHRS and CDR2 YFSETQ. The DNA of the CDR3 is TGCGCCAGCAGCTTCGCGACAGGGGGGAACACCGGGGAGCTGTTTTTT. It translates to CASSFATGGNTGELFF.

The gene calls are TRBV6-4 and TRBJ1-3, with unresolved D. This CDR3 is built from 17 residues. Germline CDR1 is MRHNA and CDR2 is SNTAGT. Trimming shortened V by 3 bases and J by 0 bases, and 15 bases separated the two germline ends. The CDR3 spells CASSEFPQVYSGNTIYF. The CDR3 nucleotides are TGTGCCAGCAGTGAGTTTCCCCAGGTTTACTCTGGAAACACCATATATTTT.

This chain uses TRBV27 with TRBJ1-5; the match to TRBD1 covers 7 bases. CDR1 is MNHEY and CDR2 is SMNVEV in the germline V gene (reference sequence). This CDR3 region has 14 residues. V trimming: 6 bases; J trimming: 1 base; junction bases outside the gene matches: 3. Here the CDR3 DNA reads TGTGCCAGCAGGGTACAGGGGAGCAATCAGCCCCAGCATTTT. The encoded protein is CASRVQGSNQPQHF.

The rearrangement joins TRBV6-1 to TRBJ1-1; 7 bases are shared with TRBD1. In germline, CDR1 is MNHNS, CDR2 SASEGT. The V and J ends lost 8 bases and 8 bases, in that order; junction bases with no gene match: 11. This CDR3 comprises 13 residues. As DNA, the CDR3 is TGTGCCAGCTTCCGACAGGGTTTATCCGAAGCTTTCTTT. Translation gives CASFRQGLSEAFF.

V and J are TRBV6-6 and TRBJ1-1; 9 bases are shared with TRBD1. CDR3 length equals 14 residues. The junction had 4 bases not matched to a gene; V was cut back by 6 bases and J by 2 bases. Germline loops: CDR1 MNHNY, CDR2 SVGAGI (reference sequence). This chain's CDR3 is CASRRGQGNTEAFF. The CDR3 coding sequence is TGTGCCAGCAGAAGGGGACAGGGAAACACTGAAGCTTTCTTT.

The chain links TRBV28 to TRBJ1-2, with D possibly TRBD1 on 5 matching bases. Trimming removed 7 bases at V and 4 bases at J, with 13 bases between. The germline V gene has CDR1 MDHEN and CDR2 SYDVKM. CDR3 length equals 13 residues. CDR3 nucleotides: TGTGCCAGCATCGGAGAGGGGCCCTATGGCTACACCTTC. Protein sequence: CASIGEGPYGYTF.

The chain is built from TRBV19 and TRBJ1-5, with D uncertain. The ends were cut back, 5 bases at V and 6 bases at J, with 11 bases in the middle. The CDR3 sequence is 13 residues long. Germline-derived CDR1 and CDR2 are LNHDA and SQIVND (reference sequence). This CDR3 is CASSAGRFQPQHF. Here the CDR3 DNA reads TGTGCCAGTAGTGCAGGACGGTTTCAGCCCCAGCATTTT.

The CDR3 protein is CAWNRDRAYGYTF. CDR3 bases: TGTGCCTGGAACCGGGACAGGGCCTATGGCTACACCTTC. This chain uses TRBV30 with TRBJ1-2, with 9 bases lining up with TRBD1. The germline gives CDR1 GTSNPN, CDR2 SVGIG (reference sequence). The CDR3 covers 13 residues. V was pared by 4 bases and J by 4 bases, with 4 bases of the junction left unmatched.

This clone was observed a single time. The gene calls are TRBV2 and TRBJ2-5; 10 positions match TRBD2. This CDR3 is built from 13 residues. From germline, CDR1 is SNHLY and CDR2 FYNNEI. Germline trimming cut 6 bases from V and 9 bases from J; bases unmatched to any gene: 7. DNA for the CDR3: TGTGCCAGCAGCCTGAAGCGGGAGGGCCCCCAGTACTTC. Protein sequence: CASSLKREGPQYF. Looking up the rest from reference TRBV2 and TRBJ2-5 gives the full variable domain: EPEVTQTPSHQVTQMGQEVILRCVPISNHLYFYWYRQILGQKVEFLVSFYNNEISEKSEIFDDQFSVERPDGSNFTLKIRSTKLEDSAMYFCASSLKREGPQYFGPGTRLLVL.

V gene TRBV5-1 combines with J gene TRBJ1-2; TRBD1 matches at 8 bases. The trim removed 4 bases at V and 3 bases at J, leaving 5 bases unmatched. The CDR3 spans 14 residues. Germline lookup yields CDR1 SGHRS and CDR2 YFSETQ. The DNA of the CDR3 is TGCGCCAGCAGCGGACAGGGTGGGGACTATGGCTACACCTTC. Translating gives CASSGQGGDYGYTF. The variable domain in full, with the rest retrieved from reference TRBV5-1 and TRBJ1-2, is KAGVTQTPRYLIKTRGQQVTLSCSPISGHRSVSWYQQTPGQGLQFLFEYFSETQRNKGNFPGRFSGRQFSNSRSEMNVSTLELGDSALYLCASSGQGGDYGYTFGSGTRLTVV.

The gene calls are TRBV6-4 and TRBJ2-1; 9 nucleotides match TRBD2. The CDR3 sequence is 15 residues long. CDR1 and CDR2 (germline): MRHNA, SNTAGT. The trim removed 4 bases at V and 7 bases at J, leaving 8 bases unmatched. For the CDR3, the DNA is TGTGCCAGCAGTGTCAAGGCTAGCGGGATAAATGAGCAGTTCTTC. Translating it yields CASSVKASGINEQFF.

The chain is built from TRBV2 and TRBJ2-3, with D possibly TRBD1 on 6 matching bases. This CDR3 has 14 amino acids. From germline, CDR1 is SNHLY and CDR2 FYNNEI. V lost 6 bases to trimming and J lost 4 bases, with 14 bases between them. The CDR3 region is CASSRQVRSDTQYF. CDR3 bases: TGTGCCAGCAGCCGACAGGTTCGTTCAGATACGCAGTATTTT.

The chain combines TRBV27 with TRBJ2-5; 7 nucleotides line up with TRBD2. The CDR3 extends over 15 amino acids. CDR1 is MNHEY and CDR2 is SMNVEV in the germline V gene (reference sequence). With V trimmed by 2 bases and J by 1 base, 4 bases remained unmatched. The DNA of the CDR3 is TGTGCCAGCAGTTTAAAGGGAGGGCCCCAAGAGACCCAGTACTTC. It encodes CASSLKGGPQETQYF.

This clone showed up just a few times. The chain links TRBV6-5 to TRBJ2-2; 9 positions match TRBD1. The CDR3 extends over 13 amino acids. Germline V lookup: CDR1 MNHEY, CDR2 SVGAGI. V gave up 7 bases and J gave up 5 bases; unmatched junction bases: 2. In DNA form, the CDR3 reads TGTGCCAGCACGACAGGGGGAACCGGGGAGCTGTTTTTT. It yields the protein CASTTGGTGELFF.

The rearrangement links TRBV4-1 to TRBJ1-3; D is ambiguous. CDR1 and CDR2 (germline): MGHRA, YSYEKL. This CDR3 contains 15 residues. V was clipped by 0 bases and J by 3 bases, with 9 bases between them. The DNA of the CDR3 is TGCGCCAGCAGCCAAGATGAGGGAAATGGAAACACCATATATTTT. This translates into CASSQDEGNGNTIYF.

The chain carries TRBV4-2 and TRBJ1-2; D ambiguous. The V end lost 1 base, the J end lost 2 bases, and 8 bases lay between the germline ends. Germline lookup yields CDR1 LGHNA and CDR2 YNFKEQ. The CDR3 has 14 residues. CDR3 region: CASSQVAENYGYTF. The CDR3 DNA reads TGTGCCAGCAGCCAAGTAGCAGAAAACTATGGCTACACCTTC.

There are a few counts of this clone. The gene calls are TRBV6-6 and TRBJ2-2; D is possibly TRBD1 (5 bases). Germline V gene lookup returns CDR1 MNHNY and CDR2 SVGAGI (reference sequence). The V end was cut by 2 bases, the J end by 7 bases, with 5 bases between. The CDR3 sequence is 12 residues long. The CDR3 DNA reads TGTGCCAGCAGTTACAGGGGCGGGGAGCTGTTTTTT. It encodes CASSYRGGELFF.

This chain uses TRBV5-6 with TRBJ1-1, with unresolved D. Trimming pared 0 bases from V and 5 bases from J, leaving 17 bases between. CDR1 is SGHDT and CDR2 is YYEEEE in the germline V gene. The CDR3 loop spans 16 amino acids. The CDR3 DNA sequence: TGTGCCAGCAGCTTGGGACGCTTTTCGCCGGGGACTGAAGCTTTCTTT. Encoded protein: CASSLGRFSPGTEAFF.

CDR3 sequence (DNA): TGCGCCAGCAGCTTGGCTAGCGGAGATACGCAGTATTTT. Residues: CASSLASGDTQYF. The chain joins TRBV5-1 to TRBJ2-3; 7 nucleotides line up with TRBD2. From germline, CDR1 is SGHRS and CDR2 YFSETQ. The CDR3 is made up of 13 amino acids. J was trimmed by 5 bases and V by 0 bases; bases with no gene match: 0.

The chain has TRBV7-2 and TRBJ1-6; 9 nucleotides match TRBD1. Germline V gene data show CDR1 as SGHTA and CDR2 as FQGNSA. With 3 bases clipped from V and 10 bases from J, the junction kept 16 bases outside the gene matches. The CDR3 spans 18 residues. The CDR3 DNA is TGTGCCAGCAGCTTTCGACAGGGGGGGATTGTGCGAGGCTCACCCCTCCACTTT. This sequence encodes CASSFRQGGIVRGSPLHF.

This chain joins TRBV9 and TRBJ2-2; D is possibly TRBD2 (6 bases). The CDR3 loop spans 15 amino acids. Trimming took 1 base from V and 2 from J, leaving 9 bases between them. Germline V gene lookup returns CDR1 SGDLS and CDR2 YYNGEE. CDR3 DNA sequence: TGTGCCAGCAGCGTACTCGGGGGAAACACCGGGGAGCTGTTTTTT. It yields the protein CASSVLGGNTGELFF.

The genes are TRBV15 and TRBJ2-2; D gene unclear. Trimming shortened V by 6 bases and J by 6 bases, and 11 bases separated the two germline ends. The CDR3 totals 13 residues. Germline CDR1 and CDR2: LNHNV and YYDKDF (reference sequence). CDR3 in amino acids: CATRYPDSGELFF. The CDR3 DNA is TGTGCCACCAGATACCCGGATTCCGGGGAGCTGTTTTTT.

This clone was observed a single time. DNA of the CDR3: TGCGCCAGCAGCCGGCCGGGACAGGCCCACCAAGAGACCCAGTACTTC. It is translated as CASSRPGQAHQETQYF. The chain employs TRBV4-1 and TRBJ2-5, with 8 bases identical to TRBD1. The CDR3 is 16 amino acids. Germline loops: CDR1 MGHRA, CDR2 YSYEKL. V lost 4 bases and J lost 0; bases outside the gene matches: 7.

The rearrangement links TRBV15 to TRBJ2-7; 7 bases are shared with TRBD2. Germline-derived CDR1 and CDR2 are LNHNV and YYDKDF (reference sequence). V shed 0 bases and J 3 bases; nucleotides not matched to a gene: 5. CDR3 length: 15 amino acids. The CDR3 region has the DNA TGTGCCACCAGCAGAGATCCCGGCGGGGGCTACGAGCAGTACTTC. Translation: CATSRDPGGGYEQYF.